This TCR beta chain was sequenced in a study of blood T cell repertoires in COVID-19. Study background: From the United States, Italy and Spain came samples of acute and convalescent COVID-19. Sources were T cells, B-cell-depleted T cells, or PBMCs; the material itself was cDNA or gDNA.

The CDR3 is 18 residues long. V dropped 3 bases and J dropped 0; count of bases not matched to a gene: 8. The germline gives CDR1 KGHSH, CDR2 LQKENI. In the authors' workflow: The assay estimated nucleated cells by amplifying reference gene primers. Profiling relied on immunoSEQ multiplex PCR, and the TCRdb table lists in-frame clones only, not all of them. V, J and clone size are those of that table, while D and trimming were read from the DNA. Seen here are approximately 230,000 clones, approximately 88% observed once, and the top ten hold 5% to 6.5%. In Seattle, patients joined the study during active infection and were tracked longitudinally. The count of this clone is one.

The receptor comes from a woman aged 25 to 39 with COVID-19, enrolled during active disease. The chain uses TRBV18 and TRBJ2-2; 9 nucleotides align to TRBD2. Sequencing was done on a sample of peripheral blood. CDR3 region: CASSPSYAGGPNTGELFF. Written as DNA, the CDR3 is TGTGCCAGCTCACCCTCGTACGCGGGGGGGCCGAACACCGGGGAGCTGTTTTTT.